Following are 32 T cell receptor beta chains from one sample sequenced in a study of cytomegalovirus exposure and HLA in healthy donors. The PCR was carried out with 60 Vbeta primers and 13 Jbeta primers. The table came from immunoSEQ multiplex PCR; TCRdb's copy has only in-frame clones and leaves some out. The table has 55,000 to 75,000 clones, about 69% seen once. Material for sequencing was PBMCs. These receptors originate from a man aged 30 to 45 in good health and CMV-seropositive.

This clone has a handful of counts. The DNA of the CDR3 is TGCGCCAGCAGCCAAGAGTTTCTAGGCTACAATGAGCAGTTCTTC. It translates to CASSQEFLGYNEQFF. This rearrangement joins TRBV4-3 to TRBJ2-1; D call uncertain. V was trimmed by 0 bases and J by 3 bases, leaving 9 bases between them. Germline assignment: CDR1 LGHNA and CDR2 YSLEER. The CDR3 is 15 amino acids.

The chain combines TRBV28 with TRBJ2-7; 10 bases map to TRBD1. The germline V gene encodes CDR1 MDHEN and CDR2 SYDVKM. CDR3 size: 16 residues. V trimming: 5 bases; J trimming: 1 base; junction bases outside the gene matches: 8. The CDR3 DNA reads TGTGCCAGCAGTCCGACTCGACAGGGGGCATCCTACGAGCAGTACTTC. It codes for CASSPTRQGASYEQYF.

The gene calls are TRBV7-2 and TRBJ2-2; D is possibly TRBD1 (5 bases). V lost 5 bases and J lost 1, with 17 bases in between. The CDR3 totals 17 residues. Germline CDR1 and CDR2: SGHTA and FQGNSA. The CDR3 coding sequence is TGTGCCAGCAGCCCCGGATGGACAAAATTGAACACCGGGGAGCTGTTTTTT. Its protein is CASSPGWTKLNTGELFF.

This chain links TRBV5-6 with TRBJ1-1; D may be TRBD1 (5 bases). Germline-derived CDR1 and CDR2 are SGHDT and YYEEEE. CDR3 length equals 13 residues. Trimming left V 4 bases short and J 11 bases short, with 18 bases between. DNA of the CDR3: TGTGCCAGCAGCAAGATGCGGGGGTCTTCTGCTTTCTTT. Translating it yields CASSKMRGSSAFF.

The CDR3 region has the DNA TGTGCCAGCAGCTTAGATTCGCCGAGTTATGGCTACACCTTC. The encoded protein is CASSLDSPSYGYTF. This chain uses TRBV11-2 with TRBJ1-2, with unresolved D. The CDR3 sequence is 14 residues long. CDR1 is SGHAT, CDR2 FQNNGV, per germline. V was trimmed by 0 bases and J by 5 bases, leaving 10 bases between them.

This rearrangement joins TRBV7-2 to TRBJ2-5; tentative D call: TRBD1 (6 bases). Trimming stripped 4 bases from V and 3 bases from J, with 15 bases between. CDR1 is SGHTA and CDR2 is FQGNSA in the germline V gene. The CDR3 loop spans 15 amino acids. CDR3 coding DNA: TGTGCCAGCAGCTACACCGGGACAATCAAAGAGACCCAGTACTTC. Its translation is CASSYTGTIKETQYF.

The chain couples TRBV4-3 to TRBJ1-1; D is undetermined. The CDR3 sequence is 15 residues long. V was trimmed by 3 bases and J by 8 bases, leaving 19 bases between them. Germline CDR1 LGHNA, CDR2 YSLEER. CDR3 sequence reads: CASSHDQKEPREAFF. CDR3 nucleotide sequence: TGCGCCAGCAGCCACGATCAGAAGGAGCCGCGAGAAGCTTTCTTT.

V gene TRBV15 combines with J gene TRBJ1-5, with a tentative D call TRBD1 (6 bases). The germline V and J ends were trimmed by 5 bases and 0 bases, with 14 bases remaining between them. The CDR3 totals 16 residues. The V gene's germline CDR1 is LNHNV and CDR2 YYDKDF (reference sequence). The CDR3 loop is CATSSARTVSNQPQHF. Written as DNA, the CDR3 is TGTGCCACCAGCTCGGCCCGGACAGTTAGCAATCAGCCCCAGCATTTT. Combining the CDR3 with reference TRBV15 and TRBJ1-5 gives the whole variable domain DAMVIQNPRYQVTQFGKPVTLSCSQTLNHNVMYWYQQKSSQAPKLLFHYYDKDFNNEADTPDNFQSRRPNTSFCFLDIRSPGLGDTAMYLCATSSARTVSNQPQHFGDGTRLSIL.

The chain couples TRBV30 to TRBJ1-3, with unresolved D. The germline V gene has CDR1 GTSNPN and CDR2 SVGIG (reference sequence). V was pared by 2 bases and J by 9 bases, with 11 bases between. The CDR3 length is 12 residues. CDR3 nucleotides: TGTGCCTGGAGTAGACGGGTGTCCACCATATATTTT. This sequence encodes CAWSRRVSTIYF.

This chain connects TRBV7-9 to TRBJ1-1; tentative D call: TRBD1 (6 bases). This CDR3 is built from 13 residues. V lost 2 bases, J lost 10 bases, and 14 bases lay in between. Germline V gives CDR1 SEHNR, CDR2 FQNEAQ (reference sequence). DNA of the CDR3: TGTGCCAGCAGCTTATCTAACAGGGATAGAGCTTTCTTT. It is translated as CASSLSNRDRAFF.

V usage is TRBV6-4 and J usage is TRBJ1-4; tentatively, D is TRBD1 (6 bases). Germline lookup yields CDR1 MRHNA and CDR2 SNTAGT. Trimming took off 0 bases at V and 2 bases at J, with 16 bases between the two ends. The CDR3 sequence is 18 residues long. CDR3 loop: CASSDSGHPVGTNEKLFF. CDR3 coding DNA: TGTGCCAGCAGTGACTCGGGACACCCCGTAGGGACTAATGAAAAACTGTTTTTT.

This chain uses TRBV4-3 with TRBJ1-6, with 8 nucleotides matching TRBD1. Germline CDR1 and CDR2: LGHNA and YSLEER. Trimming at V came to 0 bases and at J to 5 bases, leaving 0 bases not matched to a gene. The CDR3 has 15 residues. CDR3 nucleotide sequence: TGCGCCAGCAGCCAAGAGGACAGGGATAATTCACCCCTCCACTTT. This translates into CASSQEDRDNSPLHF.

The J gene is TRBJ1-4, the V gene TRBV7-2; no clear D. In germline, CDR1 is SGHTA, CDR2 FQGNSA. The CDR3 length is 12 residues. Trimming stripped 4 bases from V and 11 bases from J, with 11 bases between. The CDR3 nucleotides read TGTGCCAGCAGCTCGGTTACCGGGAAACTGTTTTTT. Amino acids: CASSSVTGKLFF.

CDR3 amino acids: CASSLVENQPQHF. The CDR3 coding sequence is TGTGCCAGCAGCCTCGTTGAGAATCAGCCCCAGCATTTT. The J gene is TRBJ1-5, the V gene TRBV7-9; D uncertain. CDR3 length equals 13 residues. V was shortened by 5 bases and J by 4 bases, with 9 bases between the two germline ends. CDR1 and CDR2 from the germline V gene are SEHNR and FQNEAQ (reference sequence).

As DNA, the CDR3 is TGTGCCAGCAGTTTATCCGGGAGCTATGGCTACACCTTC. This encodes CASSLSGSYGYTF. This chain joins TRBV27 and TRBJ1-2; no clear D. CDR1 and CDR2 (germline): MNHEY, SMNVEV (reference sequence). The CDR3 sequence is 13 residues long. Trimming took 0 bases from V and 4 from J, leaving 6 bases between them.

V usage is TRBV7-2 and J usage is TRBJ1-6; tentatively, D is TRBD1 (6 bases). This CDR3 region has 16 residues. V was pared by 5 bases and J by 9 bases, with 20 bases between. The germline CDR1 and CDR2 sequences are SGHTA and FQGNSA. Written as DNA, the CDR3 is TGTGCCAGCAGCGCACACAGGGATCCGGGAAGTTCACCCCTCCACTTT. This encodes CASSAHRDPGSSPLHF.

The chain joins TRBV5-6 to TRBJ2-5; D ambiguous. The V gene's germline CDR1 is SGHDT and CDR2 YYEEEE. The CDR3 runs 12 residues. V was trimmed by 4 bases and J by 5 bases, leaving 9 bases between them. As DNA, the CDR3 is TGTGCCAGCAGCATTGAGGTGGAGACCCAGTACTTC. It yields the protein CASSIEVETQYF.

This clone was detected only a few times. The rearrangement uses TRBV2 and TRBJ1-5; D is uncertain. Germline V gives CDR1 SNHLY, CDR2 FYNNEI. The CDR3 runs to 17 residues. Trimming took off 3 bases at V and 1 base at J, with 16 bases between the two ends. The DNA for the CDR3 is TGTGCCAGCAGTGAGTTTAGAGGGATCAGCAGCAATCAGCCCCAGCATTTT. It specifies CASSEFRGISSNQPQHF.

This chain joins TRBV9 and TRBJ2-1; the D gene is possibly TRBD1 (5 bases). Trimming removed 1 base at V and 5 bases at J, with 7 bases between. Germline-derived CDR1 and CDR2 are SGDLS and YYNGEE. CDR3 size: 13 residues. In nucleotides, the CDR3 is TGTGCCAGCAGCGTACAGGGTGACAATGAGCAGTTCTTC. Amino acid sequence: CASSVQGDNEQFF.

The chain carries TRBV2 and TRBJ1-6, with D perhaps TRBD1 (6 bases). The CDR3 contains 15 residues. The V end was cut by 7 bases, the J end by 3 bases, with 13 bases between. Germline V lookup: CDR1 SNHLY, CDR2 FYNNEI. The CDR3 reads CASTDPQGYNSPLHF. The CDR3 nucleotides are TGTGCCAGCACCGACCCACAGGGCTATAATTCACCCCTCCACTTT.

The chain uses TRBV7-3 and TRBJ2-5; D is unresolved. Germline loops: CDR1 SGHTA, CDR2 FQGTGA. Trimming cost V 5 bases and J 1 base, with 8 bases left between them. There are 13 residues in the CDR3. The CDR3 sequence: CASSIQRQETQYF. The CDR3 DNA sequence: TGTGCCAGCAGCATACAACGCCAAGAGACCCAGTACTTC.

The chain employs TRBV7-2 and TRBJ1-2; 8 bases are a match to TRBD1. The CDR3 is 14 amino acids. After removal of 6 bases from V and 2 bases from J, the junction contained 5 bases not matched to a gene. Germline CDR1 is SGHTA and CDR2 is FQGNSA. CDR3 nucleotides: TGTGCCAGCAGATCGACAGGGGCCAACTATGGCTACACCTTC. Encoded protein: CASRSTGANYGYTF. Looking up the rest from reference TRBV7-2 and TRBJ1-2 gives the full variable domain: GAGVSQSPSNKVTEKGKDVELRCDPISGHTALYWYRQSLGQGLEFLIYFQGNSAPDKSGLPSDRFSAERTGGSVSTLTIQRTQQEDSAVYLCASRSTGANYGYTFGSGTRLTVV.

The chain combines TRBV11-2 with TRBJ1-2, with 11 nucleotides matching TRBD1. J was trimmed by 8 bases and V by 5 bases; bases with no gene match: 4. The CDR3 length is 13 residues. Per germline, CDR1 SGHAT and CDR2 FQNNGV. In DNA, the CDR3 is TGTGCCAGCAGCCCGGACAGGGGGCGCGGCTACACCTTC. Its translation: CASSPDRGRGYTF.

V usage is TRBV19 and J usage is TRBJ1-1; D remains ambiguous. The CDR3 spans 13 residues. Germline V CDR1 and CDR2: LNHDA, SQIVND (reference sequence). Trimming took off 5 bases at V and 3 bases at J, with 10 bases between the two ends. The chain's CDR3 is CASSVRRDTEAFF. CDR3 sequence (DNA): TGTGCCAGTAGTGTACGACGGGACACTGAAGCTTTCTTT.

This rearrangement joins TRBV9 to TRBJ1-2, with D uncertain. There are 15 residues in the CDR3. Germline lookup yields CDR1 SGDLS and CDR2 YYNGEE. V gave up 3 bases and J gave up 4 bases, with 16 bases separating them. The DNA of the CDR3 is TGTGCCAGCAGCGCCACCGCGGGAGCGGGCTATGGCTACACCTTC. This gives the protein CASSATAGAGYGYTF.

V gene TRBV5-1 combines with J gene TRBJ1-2; D is uncertain. The CDR3 spans 14 residues. V was trimmed by 0 bases and J by 3 bases, leaving 9 bases between them. The germline CDR1 and CDR2 sequences are SGHRS and YFSETQ. As DNA, the CDR3 is TGCGCCAGCAGCTTGGACAGAATAGACTATGGCTACACCTTC. It translates to CASSLDRIDYGYTF.

The chain joins TRBV4-2 to TRBJ1-3, with a tentative D call TRBD1 (6 bases). Germline CDR1 is LGHNA and CDR2 is YNFKEQ. The CDR3 has 17 amino acids. Trimming took 0 bases from V and 2 from J, leaving 14 bases between them. The CDR3: CASSQERGRGAGNTIYF. The DNA of the CDR3 is TGTGCCAGCAGCCAAGAAAGGGGCAGGGGCGCTGGAAACACCATATATTTT.

J is TRBJ2-1 and V is TRBV7-6; D not resolved. Per the germline V gene, CDR1 is SGHVS and CDR2 is FNYEAQ. This CDR3 is built from 12 residues. Trimming stripped 4 bases from V and 7 bases from J, with 8 bases between. CDR3 bases: TGTGCCAGCAGCTGGCAGACTAATGAGCAGTTCTTC. It codes for CASSWQTNEQFF.

The rearrangement joins TRBV7-9 to TRBJ2-1, with a possible D match to TRBD1 (6 bases). The germline CDR1 and CDR2 sequences are SEHNR and FQNEAQ (reference sequence). Trimming shortened V by 5 bases and J by 4 bases, and 15 bases separated the two germline ends. The CDR3 has 15 residues. The CDR3 DNA reads TGTGCCAGCAGCGGGGACATTAGTATTTACAATGAGCAGTTCTTC. Its protein is CASSGDISIYNEQFF.

The chain joins TRBV7-3 to TRBJ2-1; 7 bases are a match to TRBD2. The length of the CDR3 is 15 residues. V lost 5 bases, J lost 4 bases, and 8 bases stayed unmatched. Germline assignment: CDR1 SGHTA and CDR2 FQGTGA. This CDR3 is CASSVLADLYNEQFF. The CDR3 nucleotides read TGTGCCAGCAGCGTTCTAGCGGACTTATACAATGAGCAGTTCTTC.

The chain has TRBV30 and TRBJ1-1; no reliable D call. V shed 4 bases and J shed 4 bases, with 16 bases lying between them. CDR3 length: 14 residues. Germline values: CDR1 GTSNPN, CDR2 SVGIG (reference sequence). CDR3 bases: TGTGCCTGGACCGTCTGGGCCTTAAGCACTGAAGCTTTCTTT. It encodes CAWTVWALSTEAFF. Full variable domain (rest looked up from reference TRBV30 and TRBJ1-1): SQTIHQWPATLVQPVGSPLSLECTVEGTSNPNLYWYRQAAGRGLQLLFYSVGIGQISSEVPQNLSASRPQDRQFILSSKKLLLSDSGFYLCAWTVWALSTEAFFGQGTRLTVV.

As DNA, the CDR3 is TGTGCCAGCAGACAATCACGTAATACGCAGTATTTT. As protein: CASRQSRNTQYF. This rearrangement joins TRBV28 to TRBJ2-3; D is uncertain. V was pared by 6 bases and J by 7 bases, with 11 bases between. Germline CDR1 is MDHEN and CDR2 is SYDVKM. The CDR3 runs to 12 residues.